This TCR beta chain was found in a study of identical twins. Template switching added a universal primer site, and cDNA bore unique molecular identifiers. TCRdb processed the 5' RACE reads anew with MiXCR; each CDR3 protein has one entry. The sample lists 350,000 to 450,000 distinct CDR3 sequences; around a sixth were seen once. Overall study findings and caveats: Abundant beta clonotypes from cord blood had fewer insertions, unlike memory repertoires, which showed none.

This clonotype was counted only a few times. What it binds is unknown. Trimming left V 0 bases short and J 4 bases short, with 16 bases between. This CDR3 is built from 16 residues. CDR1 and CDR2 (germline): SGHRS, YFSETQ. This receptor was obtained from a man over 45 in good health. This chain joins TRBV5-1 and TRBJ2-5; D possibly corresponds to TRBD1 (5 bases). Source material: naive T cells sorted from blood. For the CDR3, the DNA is TGCGCCAGCAGCTTGGATTCTCAGGGCCGAGGAGAGACCCAGTACTTC. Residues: CASSLDSQGRGETQYF.